This TCR beta chain was profiled in a study of CD8 T cells in Susac syndrome. Broader study findings: A relatively small number of individuals underwent TCR sequencing and HLA analysis.

Sequencing targeted TCR beta in T cells from blood (CD8+ and CD4+). TEMRA cells were enriched by FACS, and CD4+ and CD8+ T cells were negatively isolated. Turning to this clonotype: As yet, its antigen is unknown.

Germline V gene sequence: CDR1 SGHTA, CDR2 FQGNSA. The CDR3 consists of 16 residues. Unmatched junction bases numbered 3, after V lost 1 base and J lost 1 base. An input of about 0.45 to 1 ug of RNA was subjected to reverse transcription using random hexamers. TCR beta CDR3 was amplified by immunoSEQ covering 54 Vbeta and 13 Jbeta. One entry per CDR3 protein, called by TCRdb with MiXCR from the immunoSEQ multiplex PCR reads. The sample includes approximately 270,000 distinct CDR3 sequences, 93% of them seen just once. The TCR originated in a human donor with multiple sclerosis. Material: CD4+ T cells from PBMCs. The V and J genes are TRBV7-2 and TRBJ2-3; 9 bases match TRBD2. This chain's CDR3 is CASSLGVAGGTDTQYF. The CDR3 DNA reads as TGTGCCAGCAGCTTAGGGGTAGCGGGAGGCACAGATACGCAGTATTTT.